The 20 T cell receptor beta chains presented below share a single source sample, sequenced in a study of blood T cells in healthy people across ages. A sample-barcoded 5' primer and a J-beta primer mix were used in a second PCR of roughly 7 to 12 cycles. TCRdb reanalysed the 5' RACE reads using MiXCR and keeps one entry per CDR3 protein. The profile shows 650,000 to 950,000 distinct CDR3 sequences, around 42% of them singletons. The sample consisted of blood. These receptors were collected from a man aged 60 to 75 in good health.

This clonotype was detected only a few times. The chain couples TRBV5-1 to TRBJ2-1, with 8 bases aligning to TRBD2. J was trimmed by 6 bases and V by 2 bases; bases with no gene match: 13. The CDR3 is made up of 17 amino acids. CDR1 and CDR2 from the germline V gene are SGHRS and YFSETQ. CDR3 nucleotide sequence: TGCGCCAGCAGCTTAGACCCCGGGACTAGGGTTGGCAATGAGCAGTTCTTC. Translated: CASSLDPGTRVGNEQFF. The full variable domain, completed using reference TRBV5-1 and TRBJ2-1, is KAGVTQTPRYLIKTRGQQVTLSCSPISGHRSVSWYQQTPGQGLQFLFEYFSETQRNKGNFPGRFSGRQFSNSRSEMNVSTLELGDSALYLCASSLDPGTRVGNEQFFGPGTRLTVL.

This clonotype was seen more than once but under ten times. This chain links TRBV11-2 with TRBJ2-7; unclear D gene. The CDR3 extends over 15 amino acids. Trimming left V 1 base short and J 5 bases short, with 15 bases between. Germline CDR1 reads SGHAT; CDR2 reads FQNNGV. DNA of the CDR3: TGTGCCAGCAGCTTAGTGGCAGGCCTTGACCACGAGCAGTACTTC. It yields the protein CASSLVAGLDHEQYF.

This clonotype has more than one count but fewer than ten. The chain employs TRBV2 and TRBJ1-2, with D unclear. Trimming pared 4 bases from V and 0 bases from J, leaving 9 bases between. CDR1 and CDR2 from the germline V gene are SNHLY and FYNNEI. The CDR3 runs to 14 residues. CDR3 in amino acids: CASSVTGTNYGYTF. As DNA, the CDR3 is TGTGCCAGCAGTGTAACCGGGACTAACTATGGCTACACCTTC. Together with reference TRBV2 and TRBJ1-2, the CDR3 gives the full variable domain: EPEVTQTPSHQVTQMGQEVILRCVPISNHLYFYWYRQILGQKVEFLVSFYNNEISEKSEIFDDQFSVERPDGSNFTLKIRSTKLEDSAMYFCASSVTGTNYGYTFGSGTRLTVV.

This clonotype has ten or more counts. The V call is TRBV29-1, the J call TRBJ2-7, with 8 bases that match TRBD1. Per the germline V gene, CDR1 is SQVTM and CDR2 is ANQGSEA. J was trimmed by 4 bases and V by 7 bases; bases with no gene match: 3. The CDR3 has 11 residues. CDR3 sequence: CSATGGYEQYF. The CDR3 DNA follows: TGCAGCGCCACAGGGGGATACGAGCAGTACTTC.

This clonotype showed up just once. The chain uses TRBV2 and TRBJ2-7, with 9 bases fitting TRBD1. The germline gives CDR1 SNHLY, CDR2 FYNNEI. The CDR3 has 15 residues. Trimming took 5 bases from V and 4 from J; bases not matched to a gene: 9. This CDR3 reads CASSYEGQGSYEQYF. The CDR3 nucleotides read TGTGCCAGCAGTTACGAGGGACAGGGTTCGTACGAGCAGTACTTC.

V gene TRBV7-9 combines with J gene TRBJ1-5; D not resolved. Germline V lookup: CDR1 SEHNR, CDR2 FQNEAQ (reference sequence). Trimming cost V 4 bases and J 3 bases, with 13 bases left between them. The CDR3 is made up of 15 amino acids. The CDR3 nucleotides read TGTGCCAGCAGCTCGACTGAAGATACCAATCAGCCCCAGCATTTT. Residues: CASSSTEDTNQPQHF.

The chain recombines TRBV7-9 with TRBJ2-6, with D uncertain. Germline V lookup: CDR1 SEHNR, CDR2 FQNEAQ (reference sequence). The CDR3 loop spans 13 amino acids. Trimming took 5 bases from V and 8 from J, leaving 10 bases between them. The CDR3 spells CASSPVGTNVLTF. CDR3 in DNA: TGTGCCAGCAGCCCGGTAGGGACCAACGTCCTGACTTTC.

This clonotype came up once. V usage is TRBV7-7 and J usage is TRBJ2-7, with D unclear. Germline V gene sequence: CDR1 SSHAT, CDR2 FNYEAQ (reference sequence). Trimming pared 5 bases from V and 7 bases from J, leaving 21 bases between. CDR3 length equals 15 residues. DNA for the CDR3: TGTGCCAGCAGCGAGACACCTACCACCTACAATGAGCAGTACTTC. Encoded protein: CASSETPTTYNEQYF.

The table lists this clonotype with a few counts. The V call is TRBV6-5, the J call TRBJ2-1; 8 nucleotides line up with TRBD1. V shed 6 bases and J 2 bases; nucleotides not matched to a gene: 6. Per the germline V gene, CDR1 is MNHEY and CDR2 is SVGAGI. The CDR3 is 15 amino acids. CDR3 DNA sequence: TGTGCCAGCAGCCAGGACAGGGCCGCCTACAATGAGCAGTTCTTC. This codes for CASSQDRAAYNEQFF.

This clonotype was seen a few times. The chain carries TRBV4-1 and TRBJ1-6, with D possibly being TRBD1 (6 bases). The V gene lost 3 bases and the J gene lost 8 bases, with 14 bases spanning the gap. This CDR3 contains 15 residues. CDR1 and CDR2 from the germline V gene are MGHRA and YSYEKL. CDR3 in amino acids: CASSHPDSPHSPLHF. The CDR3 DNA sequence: TGCGCCAGCAGCCACCCGGACAGTCCGCATTCACCCCTCCACTTT.

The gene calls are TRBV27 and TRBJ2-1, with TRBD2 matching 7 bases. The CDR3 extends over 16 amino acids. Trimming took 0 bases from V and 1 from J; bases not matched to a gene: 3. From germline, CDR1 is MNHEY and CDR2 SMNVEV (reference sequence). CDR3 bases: TGTGCCAGCAGTTTATCGGCGGGGGAATCCTACAATGAGCAGTTCTTC. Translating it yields CASSLSAGESYNEQFF.

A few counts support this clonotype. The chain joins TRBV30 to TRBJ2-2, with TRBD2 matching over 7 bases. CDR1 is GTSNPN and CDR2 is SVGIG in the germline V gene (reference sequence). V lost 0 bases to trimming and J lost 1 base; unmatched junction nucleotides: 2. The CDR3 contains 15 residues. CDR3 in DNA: TGTGCCTGGAGTGTTGGGGGGGGGAACACCGGGGAGCTGTTTTTT. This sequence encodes CAWSVGGGNTGELFF.

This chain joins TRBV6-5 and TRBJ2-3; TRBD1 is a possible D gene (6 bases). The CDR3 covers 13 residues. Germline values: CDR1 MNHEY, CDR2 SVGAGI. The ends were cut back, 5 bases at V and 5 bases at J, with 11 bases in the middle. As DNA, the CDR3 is TGTGCCAGCAGTAACGAAGGGGGAGATACGCAGTATTTT. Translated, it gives CASSNEGGDTQYF.

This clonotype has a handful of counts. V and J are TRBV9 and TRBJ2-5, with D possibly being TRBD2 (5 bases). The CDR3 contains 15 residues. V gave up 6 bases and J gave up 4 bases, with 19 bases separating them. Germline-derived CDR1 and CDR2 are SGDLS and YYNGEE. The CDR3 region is CASTRTGLHGETQYF. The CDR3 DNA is TGTGCCAGCACCCGGACTGGGCTCCACGGAGAGACCCAGTACTTC.

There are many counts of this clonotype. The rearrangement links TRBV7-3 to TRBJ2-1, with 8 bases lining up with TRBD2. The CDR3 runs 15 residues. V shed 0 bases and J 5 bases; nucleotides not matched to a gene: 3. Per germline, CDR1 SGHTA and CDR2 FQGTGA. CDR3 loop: CASSLTGLANNEQFF. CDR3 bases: TGTGCCAGCAGCTTAACAGGACTAGCAAACAATGAGCAGTTCTTC.

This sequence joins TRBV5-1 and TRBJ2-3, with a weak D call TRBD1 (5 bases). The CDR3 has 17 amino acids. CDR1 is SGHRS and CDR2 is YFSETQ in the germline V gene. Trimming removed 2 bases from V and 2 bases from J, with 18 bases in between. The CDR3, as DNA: TGCGCCAGCAGCTTTCGGACAAGGGAATGGGACACAGATACGCAGTATTTT. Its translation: CASSFRTREWDTDTQYF.

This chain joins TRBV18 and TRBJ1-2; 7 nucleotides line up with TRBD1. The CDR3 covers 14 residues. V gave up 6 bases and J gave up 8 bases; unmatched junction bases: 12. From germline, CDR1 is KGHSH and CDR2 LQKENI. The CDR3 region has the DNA TGTGCCAGCTCGCCCCCTTACAGGGGCCGCGGCTACACCTTC. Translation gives CASSPPYRGRGYTF.

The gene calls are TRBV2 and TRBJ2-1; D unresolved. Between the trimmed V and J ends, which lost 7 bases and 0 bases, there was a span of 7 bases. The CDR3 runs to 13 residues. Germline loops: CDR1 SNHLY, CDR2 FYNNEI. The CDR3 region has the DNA TGTGCCAGCATATTTCTCTCCTACAATGAGCAGTTCTTC. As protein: CASIFLSYNEQFF. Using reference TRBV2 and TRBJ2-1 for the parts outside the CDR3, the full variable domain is EPEVTQTPSHQVTQMGQEVILRCVPISNHLYFYWYRQILGQKVEFLVSFYNNEISEKSEIFDDQFSVERPDGSNFTLKIRSTKLEDSAMYFCASIFLSYNEQFFGPGTRLTVL.

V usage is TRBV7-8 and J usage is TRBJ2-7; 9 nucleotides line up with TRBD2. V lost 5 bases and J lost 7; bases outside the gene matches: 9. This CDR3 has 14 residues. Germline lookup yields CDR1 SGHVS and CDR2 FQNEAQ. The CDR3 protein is CASSDSGSYNEQYF. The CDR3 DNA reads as TGTGCCAGCAGCGATAGCGGGAGTTACAATGAGCAGTACTTC.

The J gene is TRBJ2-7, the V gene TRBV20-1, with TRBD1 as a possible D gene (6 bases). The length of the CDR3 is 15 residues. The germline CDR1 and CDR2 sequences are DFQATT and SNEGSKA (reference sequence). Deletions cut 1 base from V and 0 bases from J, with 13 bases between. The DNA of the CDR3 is TGCAGTGCTAGAGCAGGGGAAAGGGGCTCCTACGAGCAGTACTTC. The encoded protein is CSARAGERGSYEQYF.